A few counts support the clone carrying this TCR beta chain. What it binds is not known. The data stem from a study of CD8 T cells in ankylosing spondylitis. Notes on the study in general: Clones linked with disease were CD8+ and fairly uncommon in the peripheral blood. As reported, disease-linked clones showed significant enrichment in matched ankylosing spondylitis synovial fluid.

The germline gives CDR1 LGHNA, CDR2 YNFKEQ. This CDR3 region has 15 residues. Trimming shortened V by 0 bases and J by 4 bases, and 12 bases separated the two germline ends. A single record per CDR3 protein comes from TCRdb applying MiXCR to the 5' RACE reads. The sample holds under 300,000 distinct CDR3 sequences; over 15% are singletons and the top ten take roughly a third. This TCR derives from a male donor with ankylosing spondylitis or in good health (not recorded which). The chain has TRBV4-2 and TRBJ1-1, with D possibly matching TRBD1 (5 bases). Material: blood, either unsorted or a sorted T cell fraction (not recorded which). The CDR3 loop is CASSQDRDRGTEAFF. In nucleotides, the CDR3 is TGTGCCAGCAGCCAAGATCGGGACCGCGGCACTGAAGCTTTCTTT.